One and the same sample provided the 3 T cell receptor beta chains below, sequenced in a study of T cell changes during pregnancy in multiple sclerosis. Sequencing was performed with immunoSEQ multiplex PCR; in TCRdb, only in-frame clones are kept and a portion is missing. Altogether 50,000 to 65,000 clones are present, around nine tenths being singletons, with the ten largest covering approximately 0.4%. Sequencing used CD4+ T cells from peripheral blood mononuclear cells, obtained in the third trimester of pregnancy. All receptors derive from a female donor with multiple sclerosis, enrolled in a pregnancy study.

This chain links TRBV6-5 with TRBJ2-1; D might be TRBD1 (6 bases). Germline CDR1 and CDR2: MNHEY and SVGAGI. V was pared by 7 bases and J by 6 bases, with 19 bases between. This CDR3 has 15 amino acids. The DNA for the CDR3 is TGTGCCAGCATGGGAACAGGGAAAGGCCTCAATGAGCAGTTCTTC. Protein sequence: CASMGTGKGLNEQFF.

DNA for the CDR3: TGTGCCAGCAGAGGGACTGAGGAGACCGGGGAGCTGTTTTTT. Residues: CASRGTEETGELFF. The V call is TRBV6-4, the J call TRBJ2-2; the D gene is possibly TRBD2 (6 bases). In germline, CDR1 is MRHNA, CDR2 SNTAGT. The CDR3 runs to 14 residues. V dropped 6 bases and J dropped 5 bases, with 13 bases sitting between them.

This sequence joins TRBV4-2 and TRBJ1-3; no clear D. This CDR3 is built from 14 residues. Germline CDR1 reads LGHNA; CDR2 reads YNFKEQ. The V gene lost 0 bases and the J gene lost 5 bases, with 8 bases spanning the gap. CDR3 region: CASSQEDGRNTIYF. The CDR3 DNA is TGTGCCAGCAGCCAAGAGGACGGGAGAAACACCATATATTTT.